This TCR beta chain was sequenced in a study of beta chain features in type 1 diabetes (dated by TCRdb to the late 2010s). The study in broad terms: Mean age, gender distribution, total cell number and subset yield did not differ between patients and healthy donors. Regulatory and stem cell-like memory subsets were obtained from only 8 patients and about eight healthy donors, while naive and central memory subsets were obtained from all 28 donors. The study compared TCRB repertoires of sorted circulating CD4+ T cell subsets between recently diagnosed type 1 diabetes patients and matched healthy donors. A total of 85 million to 140 million sorted cells were examined across all samples, and a strong correlation was observed between cell number per subset and RNA yield.

Each donor gave one peripheral blood draw, averaging about 120 mL, which was collected into heparinised tubes. A BD FACSAria II and a panel including CD45RO, CCR7, CD25, CD127, CD95 and CD27 were used to sort naive, central memory, regulatory and stem cell-like memory CD4+ T cells. A purity above 98% was achieved for all sorted populations. PBMCs were isolated immediately by Lymphoprep density gradient centrifugation and stained directly without culture. To minimize batch effects, samples were stained and sorted in pairs, one healthy donor with one patient per experiment. The entire isolated RNA was reverse transcribed using the High Capacity cDNA Reverse Transcription Kit, and thus expressed TCRB transcripts were sequenced. Deep immunoSEQ sequencing was applied to naive, central memory and regulatory T cell samples, giving an average of approximately 4 million total reads per sample. After sorted cells were lysed in RLT buffer, RNA was extracted with DNase-treated RNeasy Micro or Mini kits, with the choice depending on cell number. Each cell subset was processed separately to prevent cross-contamination, with patient and healthy donor samples processed together. Using the immunoSEQ multiplex PCR, TCRB sequences were amplified from cDNA into 87-bp fragments spanning the CDR3 region. Sequencing of the amplicons was done on the Illumina HiSeq platform. The original methods were these. Synthetic template baselines were used to correct PCR bias computationally, reads within Hamming distance 2 were collapsed together, and singletons that could not be merged were discarded. Reads were aligned against IMGT so that V, D and J genes, CDR3 length and insertions or deletions at six rearrangement sites could be assigned. Within each subset, clonotype counts were normalized to sorted cell number, after which true diversity and Gini coefficients were computed with the tcR R package. The overlap coefficient, calculated on TCRB nucleotide sequences, was used to quantify repertoire sharing. As a proxy for the pre-selection repertoire, out-of-frame TCRB sequences from naive cells were analyzed. TCRdb mirrors the immuneACCESS table, restricted to in-frame sequences. Some clones are absent from its copies; in checked studies, under half trace to an unresolved V gene, and the reason for the others is unknown. V, J and clone size reflect that table, while D and trimming were determined from the DNA. A total of about 260,000 clones appear in this sample, about a fifth of them only once. Roughly 0.028% of the sample is held by the ten biggest clonotypes.

V and J lose 10 bases and 0 bases, and a span of 9 bases separates them. The germline V gene gives CDR1 as SNHLY and CDR2 as FYNNEI. Spanning cysteine to phenylalanine, the CDR3 consists of 12 amino acids. Here the CDR3 DNA is all that survives: 36 bases in frame from base 1. Summary of the overall study and its limitations: Shorter templates might have been favored by PCR, but patient and control samples were amplified and corrected together, so both groups would have been affected equally by any skew. At VDJ recombination sites, patients with type 1 diabetes made fewer insertions and deleted more nucleotides, a pattern implying thymic rearrangement abnormalities. HLA sub-analyses involved small numbers of individuals, so any influence of HLA type on TCRB rearrangement remained unresolved. Because cDNA was sequenced instead of genomic DNA, highly expressing activated cells could be over-represented, though the groups showed no difference in activation or CD3 levels. In all four CD4+ subsets, TCRB CDR3 length was moderately but significantly shorter in type 1 diabetes patients. Naive, central memory and regulatory TCRB repertoires appeared to be more alike among patients than among healthy donors.

Notes on this clone: Its antigen remains unidentified. Within one base of it there is no much larger clone, and no base qualities were kept.

In this chain, TRBV2 is recombined with TRBJ1-2; 6 matching bases give a weak D call of TRBD1. This sequence was found in a woman in her 40s with type 1 diabetes. Input material: naive CD4+ T cells from blood. According to the study, the label for this sample's cell subset or site signals: true naive CD4+ T cells. CDR3 region: CATTGPNYGYTF. The nucleotide sequence reads TGTGCCACCACAGGGCCTAACTATGGCTACACCTTC.